This T cell receptor beta chain emerged from a study of identical twins. Template switching introduced a universal primer site, and the cDNA bore unique molecular identifiers. TCRdb re-called the 5' RACE reads through MiXCR, storing one row per CDR3 protein. The data hold 200,000 to 250,000 distinct CDR3 sequences, with 8% to 11% observed a single time. This receptor was taken from a man aged 45-65 years in good health. Sequenced: memory T cells sorted from blood.

CDR3 sequence reads: CASSPLLAELYYEQYF. For the CDR3, the DNA is TGTGCCAGCAGCCCCCTCCTAGCGGAACTATACTACGAGCAGTACTTC. The chain employs TRBV14 and TRBJ2-7; 7 bases align to TRBD2. This CDR3 has 16 residues. V lost 4 bases, J lost 3 bases, and 12 bases stayed unmatched. CDR1 and CDR2 (germline): SGHDN, FVKESK.